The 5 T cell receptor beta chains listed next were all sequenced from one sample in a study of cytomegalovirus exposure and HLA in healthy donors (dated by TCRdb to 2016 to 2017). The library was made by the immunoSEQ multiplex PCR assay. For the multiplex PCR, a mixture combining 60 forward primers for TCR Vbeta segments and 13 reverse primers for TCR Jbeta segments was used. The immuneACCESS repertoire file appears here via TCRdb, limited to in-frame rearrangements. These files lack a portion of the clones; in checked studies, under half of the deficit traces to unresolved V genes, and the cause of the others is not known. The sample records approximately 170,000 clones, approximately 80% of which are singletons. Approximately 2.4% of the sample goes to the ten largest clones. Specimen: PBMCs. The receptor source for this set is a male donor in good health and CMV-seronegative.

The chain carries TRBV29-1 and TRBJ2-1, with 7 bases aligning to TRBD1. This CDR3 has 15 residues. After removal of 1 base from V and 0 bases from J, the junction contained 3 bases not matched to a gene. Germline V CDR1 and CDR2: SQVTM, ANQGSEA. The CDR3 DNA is TGCAGCGTTGAAGGGGACAGTAGCTCCTACAATGAGCAGTTCTTC. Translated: CSVEGDSSSYNEQFF.

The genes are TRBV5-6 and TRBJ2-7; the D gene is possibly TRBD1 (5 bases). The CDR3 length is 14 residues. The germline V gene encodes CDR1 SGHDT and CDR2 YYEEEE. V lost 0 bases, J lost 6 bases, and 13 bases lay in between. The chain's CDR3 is CASSLGPRTGEQYF. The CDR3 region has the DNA TGTGCCAGCAGCTTGGGACCTCGAACAGGCGAGCAGTACTTC.

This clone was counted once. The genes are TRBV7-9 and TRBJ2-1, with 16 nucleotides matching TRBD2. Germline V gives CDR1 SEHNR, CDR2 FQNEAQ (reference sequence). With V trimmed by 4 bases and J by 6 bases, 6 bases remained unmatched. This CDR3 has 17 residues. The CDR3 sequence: CASSSGTSGRALNEQFF. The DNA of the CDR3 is TGTGCCAGCAGCTCCGGGACTAGCGGGAGGGCCCTCAATGAGCAGTTCTTC.

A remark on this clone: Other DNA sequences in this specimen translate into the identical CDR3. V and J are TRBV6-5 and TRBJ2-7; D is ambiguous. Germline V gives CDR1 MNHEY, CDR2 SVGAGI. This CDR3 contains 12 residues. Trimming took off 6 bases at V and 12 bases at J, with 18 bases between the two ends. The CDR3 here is CASSPVASPTYF. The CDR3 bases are TGTGCCAGCAGCCCAGTCGCTTCCCCCACGTACTTC.

CDR3 DNA: TGCGCCAGCAGTGAGCCCCGAGACAGGGGGAAGAATCAGCCCCAGCATTTT. It translates to CASSEPRDRGKNQPQHF. The J gene is TRBJ1-5, the V gene TRBV10-2; 9 nucleotides match TRBD1. The germline CDR1 and CDR2 sequences are WSHSY and SAAADI. Trimming removed 2 bases from V and 4 bases from J; junction bases left unmatched: 9. There are 17 residues in the CDR3.